This TCR beta chain appears in the sequencing data of a study of cytomegalovirus exposure and HLA in healthy donors. The CDR3 consists of 16 residues. From germline, CDR1 is SGHNT and CDR2 YENEEA. Between the trimmed V and J ends, which lost 1 base and 0 bases, there was a span of 7 bases. In regard to this clone: What it binds is not known.

General study points: Later analysis suggested links between common viral pathogens and several top significant clusters.

The PCR ran on 60 Vbeta and 13 Jbeta primers. Only in-frame clones appear in the TCRdb table, and some are missing; sequencing was by immunoSEQ multiplex PCR. The sample includes fewer than 250,000 clones, 70% to 75% of them seen just once. The rearrangement uses TRBV11-3 and TRBJ2-6; D unclear. Specimen: PBMCs. This receptor was taken from a man aged 25-40 years in good health and CMV-seropositive. CDR3 in DNA: TGTGCCAGCAGCTTAGCGGGTGGCTCTGGGGCCAACGTCCTGACTTTC. This encodes CASSLAGGSGANVLTF.